These T cell receptor beta chains were read from a single sample in a study of T cells after yellow fever vaccination. Using its own MiXCR run on the 5' RACE reads, TCRdb lists one record per CDR3 protein. This sample has a few hundred thousand distinct CDR3 sequences; 8.5% to 10% occur once, and the top ten carry about 3%. Here the sequenced sample was CD4+ T cells sorted from PBMCs, taken 5 days after the yellow fever booster vaccination. All receptors come from a man between 18 and 29 years old who received the YFV17D yellow fever vaccine. Both conserved end residues are part of each CDR3. The D gene is left open where the match is weak. Clone size is given for some rows only: seen once, a few or many times, or a class if the clone is expanded.

len	abundance	v_gene	j_gene	d_gene	CDR3aa	CDR3nt
14	many	TRBV3-1	TRBJ2-7	NA	CASSLDRIPYEQYF	TGTGCCAGCAGTCTTGACAGGATTCCCTACGAGCAGTACTTC
18	NA	TRBV4-1	TRBJ2-5	TRBD2	CASSQELAGGSRQETQYF	TGCGCCAGCAGCCAAGAACTAGCGGGGGGATCGCGCCAAGAGACCCAGTACTTC
15	NA	TRBV4-1	TRBJ1-5	NA	CASRYHRVSNQPQHF	TGCGCCAGCAGGTACCACAGGGTTAGCAATCAGCCCCAGCATTTT
13	few	TRBV10-3	TRBJ2-2	NA	CAISDPDTGELFF	TGTGCCATCAGTGATCCAGACACCGGGGAGCTGTTTTTT
16	NA	TRBV18	TRBJ1-1	TRBD1	CASSTNAGTGGTEAFF	TGTGCCAGCTCAACGAACGCCGGGACAGGGGGCACTGAAGCTTTCTTT
11	medium-sized	TRBV29-1	TRBJ2-1	TRBD1	CSTGQDNEQFF	TGCAGCACGGGACAGGACAATGAGCAGTTCTTC
15	NA	TRBV6-1	TRBJ2-3	TRBD1	CAISEVAGGSDTQYF	TGTGCCATCAGTGAAGTGGCAGGGGGCAGTGATACGCAGTATTTT
14	few	TRBV29-1	TRBJ1-1	TRBD1	CSAYSGTGRTEAFF	TGCAGCGCCTACTCCGGGACAGGGAGAACTGAAGCTTTCTTT
14	many	TRBV7-9	TRBJ2-7	NA	CASSLRQSSYEQYF	TGTGCCAGCAGCTTAAGACAAAGCTCCTACGAGCAGTACTTC
13	many	TRBV28	TRBJ2-5	NA	CASSTRGKETQYF	TGTGCCAGCAGTACCCGGGGGAAAGAGACCCAGTACTTC
14	NA	TRBV10-3	TRBJ1-1	NA	CATRQNPENTEAFF	TGTGCCACCCGACAGAATCCGGAAAACACTGAAGCTTTCTTT
12	few	TRBV7-9	TRBJ2-5	NA	CASSPTSETQYF	TGTGCCAGCAGCCCGACCTCAGAGACCCAGTACTTC
15	NA	TRBV4-1	TRBJ2-3	NA	CASSHLGSRTDTQYF	TGCGCCAGCAGCCATCTAGGGTCCCGCACAGATACGCAGTATTTT
15	few	TRBV19	TRBJ1-2	TRBD1	CASSRTGGNFYGYTF	TGTGCCAGTAGTCGGACAGGGGGTAATTTCTATGGCTACACCTTC
17	NA	TRBV6-4	TRBJ1-1	NA	CAHWGAGKPEGLTEAFF	TGTGCCCACTGGGGGGCGGGAAAGCCCGAGGGTCTCACTGAAGCTTTCTTT
15	NA	TRBV4-2	TRBJ1-5	NA	CASSPAGTSNQPQHF	TGTGCCAGCAGCCCCGCCGGGACAAGCAATCAGCCCCAGCATTTT
13	many	TRBV7-7	TRBJ1-3	NA	CASSRGTGNTIYF	TGTGCCAGCAGCAGGGGGACTGGAAACACCATATATTTT
13	NA	TRBV10-3	TRBJ2-7	TRBD1	CATTTGTAHEQYF	TGTGCCACCACAACCGGGACAGCGCACGAGCAGTACTTC
13	NA	TRBV3-1	TRBJ1-2	NA	CASSQVSLGGYTF	TGTGCCAGCAGCCAAGTGAGTCTAGGGGGCTACACCTTC
18	few	TRBV7-9	TRBJ1-4	TRBD1	CASSKIASRQGANEKLFF	TGTGCCAGCAGCAAGATAGCGTCCCGACAGGGGGCAAACGAAAAACTGTTTTTT
13	few	TRBV11-1	TRBJ1-1	NA	CASSRGLEVGAFF	TGTGCCAGCAGCCGGGGACTAGAGGTAGGAGCTTTCTTT
14	many	TRBV7-2	TRBJ2-7	TRBD1	CASSPDRGRDEQYF	TGTGCCAGCAGCCCAGACAGGGGGCGCGACGAGCAGTACTTC
16	NA	TRBV4-3	TRBJ1-2	NA	CASSQDEPTAFYGYTF	TGCGCCAGCAGCCAAGATGAGCCGACAGCCTTCTATGGCTACACCTTC
16	NA	TRBV6-1	TRBJ1-5	NA	CASSAYITGSNQPQHF	TGTGCCAGCAGTGCCTATATTACGGGAAGCAATCAGCCCCAGCATTTT
12	many	TRBV5-1	TRBJ2-1	NA	CASSLVMGEQFF	TGCGCCAGCAGCTTGGTGATGGGTGAGCAGTTCTTC
15	NA	TRBV7-2	TRBJ1-2	NA	CASSLGVGGTLGYTF	TGTGCCAGCAGCTTAGGAGTAGGGGGGACCCTTGGCTACACCTTC
17	NA	TRBV5-1	TRBJ2-3	TRBD2	CASSRVGLAGSTDTQYF	TGCGCCAGCAGCCGCGTCGGGCTAGCGGGGAGCACAGATACGCAGTATTTT
12	many	TRBV5-1	TRBJ2-1	NA	CASRGTSNEQFF	TGCGCCAGCAGGGGCACTAGCAATGAGCAGTTCTTC